The T cell receptor beta chain described here comes from a study of identical twins. Study-level points and caveats: Abundant beta clonotypes from cord blood had fewer insertions, unlike memory repertoires, which showed none. Invariant MAIT and iNKT cells could partly confound zero-insertion analyses.

About this clonotype itself: Its specificity is not known.

TCRdb independently ran MiXCR on the 5' RACE reads; one entry per CDR3 protein. The sample lists approximately 410,000 distinct CDR3 sequences; about 18% were seen once. Germline-derived CDR1 and CDR2 are DFQATT and SNEGSKA (reference sequence). The ends lost 3 bases at V and 2 bases at J; junction bases unmatched: 6. The CDR3 length is 15 residues. The sample consisted of naive T cells sorted from blood. J is TRBJ2-3 and V is TRBV20-1, with 9 bases matching TRBD2. The sequence derives from a man in his fifties or sixties in good health. DNA of the CDR3: TGCAGTGCTAGCCCCTTAGCGGGGGACACAGATACGCAGTATTTT. It translates to CSASPLAGDTDTQYF.